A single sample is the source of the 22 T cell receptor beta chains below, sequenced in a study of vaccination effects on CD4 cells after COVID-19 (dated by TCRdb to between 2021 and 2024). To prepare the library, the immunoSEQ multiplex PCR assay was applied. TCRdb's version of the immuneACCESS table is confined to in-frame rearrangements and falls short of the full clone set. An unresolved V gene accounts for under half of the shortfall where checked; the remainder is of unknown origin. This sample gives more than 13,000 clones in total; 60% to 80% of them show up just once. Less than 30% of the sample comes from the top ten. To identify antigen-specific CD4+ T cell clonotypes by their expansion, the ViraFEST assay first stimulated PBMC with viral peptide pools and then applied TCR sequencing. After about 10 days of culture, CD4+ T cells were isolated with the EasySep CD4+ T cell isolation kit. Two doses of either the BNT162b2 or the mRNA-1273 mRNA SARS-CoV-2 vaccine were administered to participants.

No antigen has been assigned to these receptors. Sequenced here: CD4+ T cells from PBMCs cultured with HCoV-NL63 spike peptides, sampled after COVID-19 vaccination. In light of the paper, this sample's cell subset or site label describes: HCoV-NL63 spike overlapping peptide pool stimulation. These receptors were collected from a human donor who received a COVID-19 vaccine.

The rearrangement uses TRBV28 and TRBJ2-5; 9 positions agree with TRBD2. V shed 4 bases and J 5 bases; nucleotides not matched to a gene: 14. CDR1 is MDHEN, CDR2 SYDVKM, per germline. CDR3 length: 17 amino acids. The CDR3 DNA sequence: TGTGCCAGCAGTTCCTATCTCCCGGGACTAGCAAGGGAGACCCAGTACTTC. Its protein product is CASSSYLPGLARETQYF.

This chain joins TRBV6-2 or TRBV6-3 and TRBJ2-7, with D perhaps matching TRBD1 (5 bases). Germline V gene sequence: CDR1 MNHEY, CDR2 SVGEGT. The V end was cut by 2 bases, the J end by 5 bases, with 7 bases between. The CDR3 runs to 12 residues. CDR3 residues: CASSYGRDEQYF. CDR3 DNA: TGTGCCAGCAGTTACGGCAGGGACGAGCAGTACTTC.

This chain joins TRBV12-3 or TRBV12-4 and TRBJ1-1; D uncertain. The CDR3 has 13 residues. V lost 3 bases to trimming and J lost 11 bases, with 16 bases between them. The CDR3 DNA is TGTGCCAGCAGTTTGGACGGACGAGCGGAGGCTTTCTTT. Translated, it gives CASSLDGRAEAFF.

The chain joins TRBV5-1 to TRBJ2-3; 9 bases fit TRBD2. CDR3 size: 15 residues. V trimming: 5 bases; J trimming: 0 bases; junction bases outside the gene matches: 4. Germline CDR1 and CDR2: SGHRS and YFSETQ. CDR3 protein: CASRTSGLSTDTQYF. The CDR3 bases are TGCGCCAGCAGGACTAGCGGACTTAGCACAGATACGCAGTATTTT.

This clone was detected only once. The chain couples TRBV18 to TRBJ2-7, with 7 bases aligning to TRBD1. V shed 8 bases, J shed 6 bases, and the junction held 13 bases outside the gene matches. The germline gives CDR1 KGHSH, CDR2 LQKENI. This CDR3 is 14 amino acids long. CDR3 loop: CASANRQGEGEQYF. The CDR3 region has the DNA TGTGCCAGCGCGAACAGACAGGGAGAGGGCGAGCAGTACTTC.

The CDR3: CASSLPRTSGDVNEQFF. The CDR3 DNA follows: TGTGCCAGCAGTTTACCTAGGACTAGCGGGGATGTTAATGAGCAGTTCTTC. J is TRBJ2-1 and V is TRBV27; 12 bases agree with TRBD2. CDR1 is MNHEY and CDR2 is SMNVEV in the germline V gene (reference sequence). The CDR3 is made up of 17 amino acids. Trimming took 2 bases from V and 7 from J; bases not matched to a gene: 9.

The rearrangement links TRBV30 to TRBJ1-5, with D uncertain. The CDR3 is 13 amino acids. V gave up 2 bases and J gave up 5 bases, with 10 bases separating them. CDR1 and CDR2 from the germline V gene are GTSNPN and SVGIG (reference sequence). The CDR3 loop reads CAWSRDGDQPQHF. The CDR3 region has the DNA TGTGCCTGGAGTCGGGATGGAGATCAGCCCCAGCATTTT.

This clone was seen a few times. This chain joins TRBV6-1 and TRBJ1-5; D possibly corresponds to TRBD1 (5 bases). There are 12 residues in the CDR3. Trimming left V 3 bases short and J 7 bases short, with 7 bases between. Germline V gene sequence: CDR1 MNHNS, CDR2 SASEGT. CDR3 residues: CASSDRVQPQHF. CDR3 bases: TGTGCCAGCAGTGACAGGGTCCAGCCCCAGCATTTT.

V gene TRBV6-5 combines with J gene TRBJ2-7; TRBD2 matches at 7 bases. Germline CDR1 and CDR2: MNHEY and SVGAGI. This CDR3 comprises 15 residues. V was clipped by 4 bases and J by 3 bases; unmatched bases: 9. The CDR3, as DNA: TGTGCCAGCAGTTCGTACTTAGGACTAGACTACGAGCAGTACTTC. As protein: CASSSYLGLDYEQYF.

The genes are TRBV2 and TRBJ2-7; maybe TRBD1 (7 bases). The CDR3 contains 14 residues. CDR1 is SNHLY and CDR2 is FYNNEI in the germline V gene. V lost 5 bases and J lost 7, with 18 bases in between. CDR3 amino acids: CASSNTPGGKEQYF. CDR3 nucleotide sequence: TGTGCCAGCAGTAACACCCCAGGGGGGAAGGAGCAGTACTTC.

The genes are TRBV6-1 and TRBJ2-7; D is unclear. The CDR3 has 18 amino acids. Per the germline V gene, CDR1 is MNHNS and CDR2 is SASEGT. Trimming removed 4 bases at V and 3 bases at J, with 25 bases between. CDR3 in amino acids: CASSGALWTETMYYEQYF. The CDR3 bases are TGTGCCAGCAGTGGAGCTTTATGGACGGAGACAATGTACTACGAGCAGTACTTC.

The CDR3, as DNA: TGTGCCAGCAGCCAAGCAGACTATGGCTACACCTTC. Protein product: CASSQADYGYTF. The gene calls are TRBV3-1 (or the pseudogene TRBV3-2) and TRBJ1-2; no reliable D call. Trimming removed 1 base from V and 3 bases from J, with 3 bases in between. Germline lookup yields CDR1 LGHDT and CDR2 YNNKEL (reference sequence). The CDR3 is 12 amino acids.

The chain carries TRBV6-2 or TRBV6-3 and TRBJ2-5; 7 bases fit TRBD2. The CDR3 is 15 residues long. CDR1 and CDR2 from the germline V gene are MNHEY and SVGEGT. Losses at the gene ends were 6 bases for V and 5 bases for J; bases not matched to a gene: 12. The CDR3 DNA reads TGTGCCAGCAGCACCCGGGGGAGGGTGCGGGAGACCCAGTACTTC. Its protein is CASSTRGRVRETQYF.

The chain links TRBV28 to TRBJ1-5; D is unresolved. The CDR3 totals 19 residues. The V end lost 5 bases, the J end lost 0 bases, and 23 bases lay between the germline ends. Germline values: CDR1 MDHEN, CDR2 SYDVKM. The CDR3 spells CASSTSWEINAYSNQPQHF. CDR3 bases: TGTGCCAGCAGTACGAGCTGGGAGATCAACGCTTATAGCAATCAGCCCCAGCATTTT.

Here the CDR3 reads CASSFDTDTQYF. CDR3 bases: TGTGCCAGCAGCTTCGACACAGATACGCAGTATTTT. The chain employs TRBV5-6 and TRBJ2-3; D not certain. V was trimmed by 2 bases and J by 2 bases, leaving 3 bases between them. There are 12 residues in the CDR3. The germline V gene encodes CDR1 SGHDT and CDR2 YYEEEE.

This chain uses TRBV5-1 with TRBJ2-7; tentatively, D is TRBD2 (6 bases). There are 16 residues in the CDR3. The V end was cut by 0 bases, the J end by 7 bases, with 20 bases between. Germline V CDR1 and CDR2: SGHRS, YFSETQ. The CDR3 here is CASSLGGTSALSEQYF. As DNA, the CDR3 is TGCGCCAGCAGCTTGGGGGGGACTTCGGCCCTTTCGGAGCAGTACTTC.

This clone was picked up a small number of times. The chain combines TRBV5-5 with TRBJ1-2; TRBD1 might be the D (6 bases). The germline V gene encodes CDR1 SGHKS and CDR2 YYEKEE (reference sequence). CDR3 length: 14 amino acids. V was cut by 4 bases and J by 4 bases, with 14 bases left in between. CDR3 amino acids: CASSTLQGTYGYTF. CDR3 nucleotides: TGTGCCAGCAGCACCCTACAGGGTACCTATGGCTACACCTTC.

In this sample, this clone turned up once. CDR3 in amino acids: CASSYRGRDYGYTF. CDR3 in DNA: TGTGCCAGCAGTTACCGGGGACGGGACTATGGCTACACCTTC. The chain carries TRBV27 and TRBJ1-2, with a weak D call TRBD1 (5 bases). The V gene's germline CDR1 is MNHEY and CDR2 SMNVEV (reference sequence). Deletions cut 4 bases from V and 3 bases from J, with 12 bases between. The CDR3 loop spans 14 amino acids.

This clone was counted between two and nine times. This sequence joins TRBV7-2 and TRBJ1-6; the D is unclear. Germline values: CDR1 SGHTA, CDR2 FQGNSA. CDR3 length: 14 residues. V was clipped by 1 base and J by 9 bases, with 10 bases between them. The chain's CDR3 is CASSLGPGGSPLHF. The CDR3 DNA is TGTGCCAGCAGCTTAGGGCCCGGCGGTTCACCCCTCCACTTT.

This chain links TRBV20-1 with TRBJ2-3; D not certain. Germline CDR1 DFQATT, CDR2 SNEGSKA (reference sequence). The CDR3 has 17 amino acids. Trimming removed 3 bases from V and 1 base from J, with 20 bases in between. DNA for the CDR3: TGCAGTGCTAGTGTTCCTTTTCCCGGCCGTGGCACAGATACGCAGTATTTT. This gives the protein CSASVPFPGRGTDTQYF.

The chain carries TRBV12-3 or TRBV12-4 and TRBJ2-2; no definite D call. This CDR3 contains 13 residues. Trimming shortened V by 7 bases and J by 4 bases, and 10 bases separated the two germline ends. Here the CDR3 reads CASTQVFTGELFF. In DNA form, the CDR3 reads TGTGCCAGCACTCAGGTTTTCACCGGGGAGCTGTTTTTT.

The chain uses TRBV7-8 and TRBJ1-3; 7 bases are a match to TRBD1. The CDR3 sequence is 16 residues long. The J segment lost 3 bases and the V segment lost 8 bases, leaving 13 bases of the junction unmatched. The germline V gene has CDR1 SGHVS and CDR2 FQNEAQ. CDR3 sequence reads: CASRDSPTQFGNTIYF. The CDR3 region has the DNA TGTGCCAGCCGGGACAGCCCGACCCAGTTTGGAAACACCATATATTTT.